This entry lists 10 T cell receptor beta chains sequenced from one sample in a study of blood T cells in healthy people across ages. A second roughly 7 to 12 cycle PCR used barcoded and J-beta primers. TCRdb re-called the 5' RACE reads through MiXCR, storing one row per CDR3 protein. This sample has around 1,800,000 distinct CDR3 sequences; roughly two fifths occur once, and the top ten carry 20% to 25%. Sequenced input: blood. These receptors were obtained from a human donor in good health.

This sequence joins TRBV27 and TRBJ2-2; no clear D. With 5 bases removed from V and 3 bases from J, the gap between germline ends came to 10 bases. This CDR3 comprises 14 residues. CDR1 and CDR2 from the germline V gene are MNHEY and SMNVEV (reference sequence). The CDR3 loop reads CASSAAPYTGELFF. CDR3 coding DNA: TGTGCCAGCAGTGCCGCCCCCTACACCGGGGAGCTGTTTTTT.

The chain employs TRBV7-2 and TRBJ2-5; the D gene could be TRBD1 or TRBD2 (5 bases each). V was pared by 3 bases and J by 4 bases, with 12 bases between. The CDR3 covers 14 residues. Germline loops: CDR1 SGHTA, CDR2 FQGNSA. Here the CDR3 DNA reads TGTGCCAGCAGCTTCGGGACCGAGGGAGAGACCCAGTACTTC. Protein sequence: CASSFGTEGETQYF. Full variable domain (outside the CDR3, taken from reference TRBV7-2 and TRBJ2-5): GAGVSQSPSNKVTEKGKDVELRCDPISGHTALYWYRQSLGQGLEFLIYFQGNSAPDKSGLPSDRFSAERTGGSVSTLTIQRTQQEDSAVYLCASSFGTEGETQYFGPGTRLLVL.

This chain uses TRBV5-1 with TRBJ2-7, with TRBD1 matching 8 bases. Trimming at V came to 4 bases and at J to 7 bases, leaving 7 bases not matched to a gene. The CDR3 extends over 13 amino acids. Germline V CDR1 and CDR2: SGHRS, YFSETQ. The CDR3 is CASSADRGREQYF. The CDR3, as DNA: TGCGCCAGCAGCGCCGACAGGGGAAGAGAGCAGTACTTC.

The CDR3 here is CATSRESRGHEQFF. As DNA, the CDR3 is TGTGCCACCAGCAGAGAATCCAGGGGTCATGAGCAGTTCTTC. The chain recombines TRBV15 with TRBJ2-1, with D possibly TRBD1 on 6 matching bases. The CDR3 is made up of 14 amino acids. Germline V gives CDR1 LNHNV, CDR2 YYDKDF (reference sequence). V was cut by 0 bases and J by 8 bases, with 11 bases left in between.

This clonotype has only a few counts. The chain uses TRBV6-1 and TRBJ2-5; 8 bases map to TRBD2. Germline loops: CDR1 MNHNS, CDR2 SASEGT. The CDR3 loop spans 12 amino acids. J gave up 5 bases and V 7 bases, and 3 bases lay outside the gene matches. The CDR3 protein is CASIGGAETQYF. DNA of the CDR3: TGTGCCAGCATCGGGGGGGCTGAGACCCAGTACTTC.

The chain couples TRBV11-2 to TRBJ2-3, with TRBD1 as a possible D gene (6 bases). The CDR3 loop spans 15 amino acids. From germline, CDR1 is SGHAT and CDR2 FQNNGV. The V gene lost 5 bases and the J gene lost 1 base, with 13 bases spanning the gap. The CDR3 region has the DNA TGTGCCAGCAGCCCGAACAGGGTGGGCACAGATACGCAGTATTTT. Its protein is CASSPNRVGTDTQYF.

The count of this clonotype is one. This chain connects TRBV6-1 to TRBJ1-3; 7 nucleotides align to TRBD1. Germline lookup yields CDR1 MNHNS and CDR2 SASEGT. V trimming: 7 bases; J trimming: 5 bases; junction bases outside the gene matches: 17. This CDR3 has 17 residues. For the CDR3, the DNA is TGTGCCAGCAATATTATTTCCGGGACAGCATCACGAAACACCATATATTTT. It is translated as CASNIISGTASRNTIYF.

This chain connects TRBV11-2 to TRBJ1-1, with D possibly TRBD1 on 6 matching bases. The CDR3 is 14 amino acids. V shed 7 bases and J shed 1 base, with 13 bases lying between them. Germline lookup yields CDR1 SGHAT and CDR2 FQNNGV. The CDR3 coding sequence is TGTGCCAGCACCCAATCGACAGGGAACACTGAAGCTTTCTTT. Translation: CASTQSTGNTEAFF.

This clonotype was recorded a few times. J is TRBJ1-4 and V is TRBV20-1; perhaps TRBD1 as D (6 bases). Germline V gives CDR1 DFQATT, CDR2 SNEGSKA (reference sequence). CDR3 length: 15 residues. V lost 2 bases and J lost 8, with 18 bases in between. The CDR3 loop is CSARLHRGAEEKLFF. CDR3 in DNA: TGCAGTGCTAGACTGCATCGGGGGGCAGAGGAAAAACTGTTTTTT.

This clonotype was detected a few times. This chain links TRBV5-1 with TRBJ2-1; 7 positions match TRBD1. CDR3 size: 14 residues. Looked up from germline, CDR1 is SGHRS and CDR2 is YFSETQ. Germline trimming cut 4 bases from V and 8 bases from J; bases unmatched to any gene: 9. DNA for the CDR3: TGCGCCAGCAGCCCGAGACAGGGTAACGATGAGCAGTTCTTC. Its protein product is CASSPRQGNDEQFF.